These 20 T cell receptor beta chains were sequenced from one sample in a study of T cells in Graves' hyperthyroidism and ophthalmopathy. Researchers took RNA transcripts and amplified the TCR beta CDR3 regions from them. With the HTBI primer set, the TCR CDR3 went through a first round of RT-PCR. TCRdb called the multiplex PCR reads again in MiXCR, with one record for every CDR3 protein. The sample holds about 320,000 distinct CDR3 sequences, roughly 15% seen once. The sample consisted of blood. The source is a man aged 25 to 40 with Graves' hyperthyroidism.

This clonotype came up many times. This chain uses TRBV2 with TRBJ2-3; tentative D call: TRBD2 (8 bases). From germline, CDR1 is SNHLY and CDR2 FYNNEI. V lost 4 bases, J lost 6 bases, and 20 bases lay in between. This CDR3 spans 16 amino acids. DNA for the CDR3: TGTGCCAGCAGTGCGGGGGGGAGGGGGCCGACCGATACGCAGTATTTT. Amino acid sequence: CASSAGGRGPTDTQYF.

This clonotype was seen more than once but under ten times. The chain joins TRBV18 to TRBJ2-5; D unresolved. CDR3 length: 11 residues. Trimming removed 0 bases at V and 5 bases at J, with 1 base between. Germline CDR1 reads KGHSH; CDR2 reads LQKENI. DNA of the CDR3: TGTGCCAGCTCACCACCGGAGACCCAGTACTTC. Protein: CASSPPETQYF.

The chain links TRBV19 to TRBJ1-5; D call uncertain. This CDR3 has 15 residues. The germline V gene encodes CDR1 LNHDA and CDR2 SQIVND (reference sequence). Deletions cut 5 bases from V and 5 bases from J, with 16 bases between. CDR3 protein: CASSLGFPGDQPQHF. The CDR3 DNA is TGTGCCAGTAGTCTCGGGTTTCCCGGGGATCAGCCCCAGCATTTT. Together with reference TRBV19 and TRBJ1-5, the CDR3 gives the full variable domain: DGGITQSPKYLFRKEGQNVTLSCEQNLNHDAMYWYRQDPGQGLRLIYYSQIVNDFQKGDIAEGYSVSREKKESFPLTVTSAQKNPTAFYLCASSLGFPGDQPQHFGDGTRLSIL.

This clonotype was seen just once. The rearrangement links TRBV20-1 to TRBJ2-1; D is undetermined. Per germline, CDR1 DFQATT and CDR2 SNEGSKA (reference sequence). Deletions cut 4 bases from V and 0 bases from J, with 22 bases between. This CDR3 comprises 18 residues. DNA of the CDR3: TGCAGTGCTACTAGAGGTCTCGCTGGTGGCGGCTCCTACAATGAGCAGTTCTTC. Its protein product is CSATRGLAGGGSYNEQFF.

This clonotype was observed at least ten times. The CDR3 DNA is TGTGCCAGCAGCTTAGGGGACACCGTCTACGAGCAGTACTTC. Amino acids: CASSLGDTVYEQYF. V is TRBV11-2 and J is TRBJ2-7; possibly TRBD1 for D (6 bases). CDR1 and CDR2 (germline): SGHAT, FQNNGV. V was pared by 1 base and J by 3 bases, with 10 bases between. CDR3 length equals 14 residues. Full variable domain (rest looked up from reference TRBV11-2 and TRBJ2-7): EAGVAQSPRYKIIEKRQSVAFWCNPISGHATLYWYQQILGQGPKLLIQFQNNGVVDDSQLPKDRFSAERLKGVDSTLKIQPAKLEDSAVYLCASSLGDTVYEQYFGPGTRLTVT.

Many counts were recorded for this clonotype. The chain joins TRBV12-3 or TRBV12-4 to TRBJ2-2, with 8 bases matching TRBD2. This CDR3 spans 15 amino acids. Unmatched junction bases numbered 10, after V lost 8 bases and J lost 5 bases. The CDR3 coding sequence is TGTGCCAGCCGGATGGAGCGGGAGTGGACCGGGGAGCTGTTTTTT. Amino acid sequence: CASRMEREWTGELFF.

V and J are TRBV18 and TRBJ2-2, with 8 bases matching TRBD1. CDR1 and CDR2 from the germline V gene are KGHSH and LQKENI. Trimming took 6 bases from V and 6 from J; bases not matched to a gene: 3. The CDR3 extends over 13 amino acids. The CDR3 spells CASSTQGAGELFF. The CDR3 nucleotides are TGTGCCAGCTCTACACAGGGGGCCGGGGAGCTGTTTTTT.

V is TRBV12-3 or TRBV12-4 and J is TRBJ2-6; 7 bases are shared with TRBD1. This CDR3 has 17 amino acids. Trimming removed 5 bases from V and 1 base from J; junction bases left unmatched: 8. Here the CDR3 reads CASSPQGSPSGANVLTF. The CDR3 DNA sequence: TGTGCCAGCAGTCCACAGGGGTCCCCTTCTGGGGCCAACGTCCTGACTTTC.

The V call is TRBV12-3 or TRBV12-4, the J call TRBJ2-1, with 10 bases identical to TRBD2. V shed 6 bases and J 8 bases; nucleotides not matched to a gene: 10. The CDR3 is 15 residues long. As DNA, the CDR3 is TGTGCCAGCAGGAAACCGGGACTAGCGCACGATGAGCAGTTCTTC. It is translated as CASRKPGLAHDEQFF.

This clonotype appeared once. The V call is TRBV20-1, the J call TRBJ1-3; D ambiguous. The V gene's germline CDR1 is DFQATT and CDR2 SNEGSKA (reference sequence). The CDR3 is 15 amino acids. The V end was cut by 6 bases, the J end by 0 bases, with 15 bases between. CDR3 sequence (DNA): TGCAGTGCCCAATCCGCGGTGAGCTCTGGAAACACCATATATTTT. Translation gives CSAQSAVSSGNTIYF.

This clonotype was picked up many times. This sequence joins TRBV2 and TRBJ2-1, with 14 bases lining up with TRBD2. CDR1 and CDR2 from the germline V gene are SNHLY and FYNNEI. The CDR3 totals 14 residues. V lost 6 bases, J lost 10 bases, and 5 bases stayed unmatched. The CDR3 sequence: CASRGLAGALEQFF. In nucleotides, the CDR3 is TGTGCCAGCAGGGGACTAGCGGGAGCTCTCGAGCAGTTCTTC. Looking up the rest from reference TRBV2 and TRBJ2-1 gives the full variable domain: EPEVTQTPSHQVTQMGQEVILRCVPISNHLYFYWYRQILGQKVEFLVSFYNNEISEKSEIFDDQFSVERPDGSNFTLKIRSTKLEDSAMYFCASRGLAGALEQFFGPGTRLTVL.

Comments on this clonotype: No conserved phenylalanine or tryptophan is present at the end of the CDR3, so a read error is the likely explanation. J is TRBJ1-1 and V is TRBV30; 8 bases line up with TRBD1. This CDR3 has 15 residues. Trimming took 2 bases from V and 1 from J; bases not matched to a gene: 6. Germline assignment: CDR1 GTSNPN and CDR2 SVGIG (reference sequence). This CDR3 reads CAWSRLGTGNTEAFL. DNA of the CDR3: TGTGCCTGGAGTAGGCTCGGGACAGGGAACACTGAAGCTTTCCTT.

The chain has TRBV30 and TRBJ1-5, with D perhaps TRBD1 (6 bases). CDR3 length: 14 amino acids. Trimming cost V 5 bases and J 1 base, with 12 bases left between them. From germline, CDR1 is GTSNPN and CDR2 SVGIG (reference sequence). The DNA of the CDR3 is TGTGCCTGGGCACAGGGCCTGAGCAATCAGCCCCAGCATTTT. This gives the protein CAWAQGLSNQPQHF.

The chain has TRBV10-3 and TRBJ2-2; D ambiguous. Germline V CDR1 and CDR2: ENHRY, SYGVKD. Trimming cost V 6 bases and J 5 bases, with 7 bases left between them. There are 12 residues in the CDR3. CDR3: CAIRPRTGELFF. CDR3 nucleotides: TGTGCCATCAGACCCAGGACCGGGGAGCTGTTTTTT.

This clonotype was detected many times. This chain joins TRBV10-3 and TRBJ1-1; the D is unclear. The CDR3 spans 17 residues. Germline CDR1 ENHRY, CDR2 SYGVKD. Trimming removed 3 bases from V and 2 bases from J, with 19 bases in between. CDR3 sequence: CAISDLGVLTSNTEAFF. In DNA, the CDR3 is TGTGCCATCAGTGATTTGGGTGTCTTGACAAGCAACACTGAAGCTTTCTTT.

V usage is TRBV7-2 and J usage is TRBJ1-3, with D possibly matching TRBD1 (5 bases). The CDR3 has 16 residues. The V gene lost 5 bases and the J gene lost 1 base, with 15 bases spanning the gap. CDR1 and CDR2 from the germline V gene are SGHTA and FQGNSA. The CDR3 DNA reads as TGTGCCAGCAGCCAAGGCCCAGGGACTTCTGGAAACACCATATATTTT. Amino acids: CASSQGPGTSGNTIYF. The variable domain in full, with the rest retrieved from reference TRBV7-2 and TRBJ1-3, is GAGVSQSPSNKVTEKGKDVELRCDPISGHTALYWYRQSLGQGLEFLIYFQGNSAPDKSGLPSDRFSAERTGGSVSTLTIQRTQQEDSAVYLCASSQGPGTSGNTIYFGEGSWLTVV.

This sequence joins TRBV5-4 and TRBJ2-2, with 11 positions matching TRBD2. There are 16 residues in the CDR3. With V trimmed by 3 bases and J by 7 bases, 8 bases remained unmatched. Per the germline V gene, CDR1 is SGHNT and CDR2 is YYREEE (reference sequence). The CDR3 reads CASSSQLAGGFGELFF. CDR3 DNA sequence: TGTGCCAGCAGCTCGCAGCTAGCGGGAGGTTTCGGGGAGCTGTTTTTT.

The table lists this clonotype with many counts. The chain joins TRBV18 to TRBJ2-7; D might be TRBD1 or TRBD2, each matching 5 bases. This CDR3 is built from 13 residues. Germline-derived CDR1 and CDR2 are KGHSH and LQKENI. Trimming shortened V by 4 bases and J by 4 bases, and 11 bases separated the two germline ends. CDR3 loop: CASSQGTQYEQYF. In DNA, the CDR3 is TGTGCCAGCTCACAAGGGACCCAATACGAGCAGTACTTC.

This clonotype came up a few times. The chain employs TRBV10-3 and TRBJ2-3, with TRBD2 identical over 8 bases. CDR1 ENHRY and CDR2 SYGVKD come from the germline V gene. The CDR3 consists of 16 residues. V dropped 3 bases and J dropped 4; count of bases not matched to a gene: 9. The CDR3 bases are TGTGCCATCAGTGATATTGTAGCGGGACGGCCAGATACGCAGTATTTT. Translating gives CAISDIVAGRPDTQYF.

This clonotype was picked up one time. The rearrangement links TRBV6-2 or TRBV6-3 to TRBJ1-2, with a weak D call TRBD1 (5 bases). V gave up 5 bases and J gave up 7 bases, with 11 bases separating them. CDR1 and CDR2 from the germline V gene are MNHEY and SVGEGT. This CDR3 spans 12 amino acids. CDR3 bases: TGTGCCAGCAGTCGACCTACAGGTGGCTACACCTTC. This gives the protein CASSRPTGGYTF.